Included here is one T cell receptor (beta chain) sequence, with context. It lacks a known antigen. No base quality information exists; no much larger clone differs at one position. What the time point label conveys for this sample: before hematopoietic stem cell transplant. PRAID featured prominent immunodeficiency alongside autoinflammation. Before TRB sequencing, T-cell subsets (conventional T cells, CD8+ T cells, regulatory T cells, T follicular helper cells) were sorted. Trimming removed 0 bases from V and 1 base from J; the gene matches leave 4 bases unexplained. The germline V gene (reference sequence) supplies CDR1 GTSNPN and CDR2 SVGIG. The CDR3 numbers 17 residues from cysteine through phenylalanine. The DNA shown is the 51-base CDR3, in frame from base 1. The sample is drawn from a study of stem cell transplantation in POMP-related autoinflammatory disease (TCRdb year 2021). Regarding the study in general: The study hypothesis was that defective thymoproteasomes impair MHC class I-dependent CD8+ T-cell differentiation and positive selection, which skews the TRB repertoire. Before transplant, CD4+ naive T-cell skewing, low CD8+ T-cell proportions, and reduced T-cell cytokine secretion were observed in patients. To find out how POMP deficiency affects T-cell receptor beta repertoire diversity and CDR3 characteristics, high-throughput TRB sequencing was used.

Library preparation employed the immunoSEQ multiplex PCR assay. On the study's bioinformatics: Shannon entropy, which takes clonal size distribution into account, was used to quantify repertoire diversity. The Gini-Simpson index (Simpson_1-D) was used to measure inequality of clonotype distribution. TCRdb re-hosts the immuneACCESS table, in-frame sequences only. Its copies lack some clones; in the studies checked, an unresolved V gene accounts for under half of them, and the cause for the rest is not known. The V and J calls and clone size come from that table; D and trimming were worked out from the DNA. The sample has some 33,000 clones on record, approximately 86% of them singletons. 0.72% of the sample is taken by the ten largest. General study outcomes and caveats: Statistical significance for the trend toward lower diversity and increased clonality in PRAID patients was reached only for regulatory T cells. The number of unique TRB V-J gene pairings was restricted in PRAID patients. Across all analyzed T-cell subsets, PRAID patients tended toward lower TRB diversity and higher clonality.

The chain is assembled from TRBV30 and TRBJ2-2; TRBD2 lines up with 11 middle nucleotides. This clonotype originated in a human donor with POMP-related autoinflammation and immune dysregulation (PRAID). The input for sequencing was CD4+ T cells from PBMCs, taken before stem cell transplantation. The DNA sequence is given as TGTGCCTGGAGTGTGTCTAGCGGGAGGTTGAACACCGGGGAGCTGTTTTTT. This yields the protein CAWSVSSGRLNTGELFF.